A selection of T cell receptor beta chains follows, all from one sample in a study of shared clonotypes between healthy human individuals. Here immunoSEQ multiplex PCR was the method, and the copy in TCRdb shows in-frame clones only, minus some. The top ten hold 0.4% to 0.55% of the sample, which has over a million clones, 95% to 99% seen once. Sequenced sample: naive CD4+ T cells sorted from blood. These receptors came from a young man in good health. Both conserved end residues are part of each CDR3. Each record gives: CDR3 protein, CDR3 DNA, clone size, V gene, J gene, D gene. The D gene is left open where the match is weak. Expanded clones get a size class; other rows say once, few or many, or leave the size out.

CDR3 protein: CASSWGPGKSTEAFF
CDR3 DNA: TGCGCCAGCAGCTGGGGCCCTGGGAAGAGCACTGAAGCTTTCTTT
clone size: NA
V gene: TRBV5-1
J gene: TRBJ1-1
D gene: NA

CDR3 protein: CASSFARGKAYEQYF
CDR3 DNA: TGTGCCAGCAGTTTTGCCAGGGGAAAAGCCTACGAGCAGTACTTC
clone size: once
V gene: TRBV28
J gene: TRBJ2-7
D gene: NA

CDR3 protein: CASSSRDSTDTQYF
CDR3 DNA: TGTGCCAGCAGCTCCAGGGATAGCACAGATACGCAGTATTTT
clone size: NA
V gene: TRBV7-9
J gene: TRBJ2-3
D gene: NA

CDR3 protein: CASRTAGVTFEQYF
CDR3 DNA: TGTGCCAGCAGGACAGCGGGAGTAACCTTTGAGCAGTACTTC
clone size: NA
V gene: TRBV6-4
J gene: TRBJ2-7
D gene: TRBD2

CDR3 protein: CASSLAATSTDTQYF
CDR3 DNA: TGTGCCAGCAGTCTAGCGGCCACTAGCACAGATACGCAGTATTTT
clone size: NA
V gene: TRBV6-6
J gene: TRBJ2-3
D gene: TRBD2

CDR3 protein: CASSPPGEPYEQYF
CDR3 DNA: TGTGCCAGCTCACCACCGGGAGAACCCTACGAGCAGTACTTC
clone size: once
V gene: TRBV18
J gene: TRBJ2-7
D gene: NA

CDR3 protein: CASSSRDRGLPEAFF
CDR3 DNA: TGTGCCAGCAGCTCCCGGGACAGGGGCCTGCCTGAAGCTTTCTTT
clone size: once
V gene: TRBV5-4
J gene: TRBJ1-1
D gene: TRBD1

CDR3 protein: CASSLLAGVGNEQFF
CDR3 DNA: TGTGCCAGCAGTTTACTAGCGGGAGTAGGCAATGAGCAGTTCTTC
clone size: NA
V gene: TRBV28
J gene: TRBJ2-1
D gene: TRBD2

CDR3 protein: CASSFSSGRVYEQYF
CDR3 DNA: TGCGCCAGCAGCTTTTCGAGCGGGAGGGTTTACGAGCAGTACTTC
clone size: NA
V gene: TRBV5-1
J gene: TRBJ2-7
D gene: TRBD2

CDR3 protein: CAIGPLPSYEQYF
CDR3 DNA: TGTGCCATCGGACCGCTTCCCTCCTACGAGCAGTACTTC
clone size: NA
V gene: TRBV6-1
J gene: TRBJ2-7
D gene: NA

CDR3 protein: CASSQTRSQPQHF
CDR3 DNA: TGTGCCAGCAGCCAAACACGAAGTCAGCCCCAGCATTTT
clone size: NA
V gene: TRBV7-2
J gene: TRBJ1-5
D gene: NA

CDR3 protein: CASSLDTTGTGQGQPQHF
CDR3 DNA: TGTGCCAGCAGCTTAGACACTACCGGGACAGGGCAAGGTCAGCCCCAGCATTTT
clone size: NA
V gene: TRBV7-9
J gene: TRBJ1-5
D gene: TRBD1

CDR3 protein: CASGLASRGRTETQYF
CDR3 DNA: TGTGCTAGTGGTTTGGCTTCCAGGGGGAGGACAGAGACCCAGTACTTC
clone size: NA
V gene: TRBV12-5
J gene: TRBJ2-5
D gene: NA

CDR3 protein: CASSLAGSVDEQYF
CDR3 DNA: TGTGCCAGCAGCCTTGCAGGGAGTGTCGACGAGCAGTACTTC
clone size: NA
V gene: TRBV5-6
J gene: TRBJ2-7
D gene: NA

CDR3 protein: CASSLISNEKLFF
CDR3 DNA: TGTGCCAGCAGCTTGATATCTAATGAAAAACTGTTTTTT
clone size: NA
V gene: TRBV11-2
J gene: TRBJ1-4
D gene: NA

CDR3 protein: CASSLGQGFGANVLTF
CDR3 DNA: TGTGCCAGCAGCTTAGGCCAGGGTTTTGGGGCCAACGTCCTGACTTTC
clone size: NA
V gene: TRBV11-3
J gene: TRBJ2-6
D gene: NA

CDR3 protein: CASSLARAEAYEQYF
CDR3 DNA: TGCGCCAGCAGCTTGGCCCGGGCGGAGGCCTACGAGCAGTACTTC
clone size: NA
V gene: TRBV5-1
J gene: TRBJ2-7
D gene: NA

CDR3 protein: CAWSMRQGGDGYTF
CDR3 DNA: TGTGCCTGGAGTATGAGACAGGGGGGCGATGGCTACACCTTC
clone size: NA
V gene: TRBV30
J gene: TRBJ1-2
D gene: TRBD1

CDR3 protein: CASSWGLAGAGEQYF
CDR3 DNA: TGTGCCAGCAGCTGGGGGCTAGCGGGAGCGGGAGAGCAGTACTTC
clone size: NA
V gene: TRBV5-4
J gene: TRBJ2-7
D gene: TRBD2

CDR3 protein: CASSSPAGATNEKLFF
CDR3 DNA: TGTGCCAGCAGCTCCCCCGCCGGGGCAACTAATGAAAAACTGTTTTTT
clone size: NA
V gene: TRBV7-9
J gene: TRBJ1-4
D gene: NA

CDR3 protein: CASSSLIGTAGNTIYF
CDR3 DNA: TGTGCCAGCAGCTCCCTCATAGGGACGGCTGGAAACACCATATATTTT
clone size: once
V gene: TRBV5-5
J gene: TRBJ1-3
D gene: NA

CDR3 protein: CASSVTGDTGELFF
CDR3 DNA: TGTGCCAGCAGCGTAACTGGGGACACCGGGGAGCTGTTTTTT
clone size: NA
V gene: TRBV9
J gene: TRBJ2-2
D gene: NA

CDR3 protein: CASSLGPSGREQYF
CDR3 DNA: TGTGCCAGCAGCTTGGGCCCTAGCGGGAGGGAGCAGTACTTC
clone size: NA
V gene: TRBV5-4
J gene: TRBJ2-7
D gene: TRBD2

CDR3 protein: CASSRDTPSAFF
CDR3 DNA: TGTGCCAGCAGCCGAGACACTCCCTCCGCGTTCTTC
clone size: NA
V gene: TRBV2
J gene: TRBJ2-1
D gene: NA

CDR3 protein: CASSPRVRTGPDQETQYF
CDR3 DNA: TGTGCCAGCTCACCACGGGTTAGGACCGGGCCTGACCAAGAGACCCAGTACTTC
clone size: NA
V gene: TRBV18
J gene: TRBJ2-5
D gene: NA

CDR3 protein: CASSQDRVDTEAFF
CDR3 DNA: TGTGCCAGCTCACAGGACAGGGTCGACACTGAAGCTTTCTTT
clone size: NA
V gene: TRBV18
J gene: TRBJ1-1
D gene: TRBD1

CDR3 protein: CASTRDRSAREQYF
CDR3 DNA: TGTGCCAGTACTAGGGACAGATCTGCTAGAGAGCAGTACTTC
clone size: NA
V gene: TRBV19
J gene: TRBJ2-7
D gene: TRBD1

CDR3 protein: CASSHGGGGVAKNIQYF
CDR3 DNA: TGCGCCAGCAGCCATGGAGGCGGGGGAGTAGCCAAAAACATTCAGTACTTC
clone size: NA
V gene: TRBV4-1
J gene: TRBJ2-4
D gene: TRBD2

CDR3 protein: CASSTRTSGSAPYNEQFF
CDR3 DNA: TGTGCCAGCAGCACCCGGACTAGCGGGAGTGCACCCTACAATGAGCAGTTCTTC
clone size: NA
V gene: TRBV5-4
J gene: TRBJ2-1
D gene: TRBD2

CDR3 protein: CSVVAGGVYYNEQFF
CDR3 DNA: TGCAGCGTTGTAGCGGGAGGCGTTTATTACAATGAGCAGTTCTTC
clone size: NA
V gene: TRBV29-1
J gene: TRBJ2-1
D gene: TRBD2

CDR3 protein: CASSFRQEREKLFF
CDR3 DNA: TGTGCCAGCAGTTTCCGACAGGAGAGGGAAAAACTGTTTTTT
clone size: NA
V gene: TRBV27
J gene: TRBJ1-4
D gene: NA

CDR3 protein: CASSYGGTGNTIYF
CDR3 DNA: TGTGCCAGCAGTTACGGGGGAACTGGAAACACCATATATTTT
clone size: NA
V gene: TRBV6-5
J gene: TRBJ1-3
D gene: NA

CDR3 protein: CASSPTGSSYTF
CDR3 DNA: TGTGCCAGCAGCCCTACAGGCTCTAGCTACACCTTC
clone size: NA
V gene: TRBV14
J gene: TRBJ1-2
D gene: NA

CDR3 protein: CASSLGLGADTQYF
CDR3 DNA: TGCGCCAGCAGCCTCGGCCTGGGGGCAGATACGCAGTATTTT
clone size: NA
V gene: TRBV4-3
J gene: TRBJ2-3
D gene: NA

CDR3 protein: CSVQGTYEQYF
CDR3 DNA: TGCAGCGTTCAGGGAACCTACGAGCAGTACTTC
clone size: once
V gene: TRBV29-1
J gene: TRBJ2-7
D gene: NA

CDR3 protein: CASTRQGADYEQYF
CDR3 DNA: TGTGCCAGCACCCGGCAGGGTGCCGACTACGAGCAGTACTTC
clone size: NA
V gene: TRBV2
J gene: TRBJ2-7
D gene: NA

CDR3 protein: CASSFGTSGRSGELFF
CDR3 DNA: TGTGCCAGCAGTTTCGGGACTAGCGGGAGATCCGGGGAGCTGTTTTTT
clone size: NA
V gene: TRBV27
J gene: TRBJ2-2
D gene: TRBD2

CDR3 protein: CASSHTSGRITDTQYF
CDR3 DNA: TGTGCCAGCAGTCATACTAGCGGGAGGATAACAGATACGCAGTATTTT
clone size: NA
V gene: TRBV28
J gene: TRBJ2-3
D gene: TRBD2

CDR3 protein: CASSVGNRMGYGYTF
CDR3 DNA: TGTGCCAGCAGCGTAGGGAACAGGATGGGCTATGGCTACACCTTC
clone size: NA
V gene: TRBV9
J gene: TRBJ1-2
D gene: NA

CDR3 protein: CASSLDGGGNQPQHF
CDR3 DNA: TGCGCCAGCAGCTTGGATGGAGGCGGCAATCAGCCCCAGCATTTT
clone size: NA
V gene: TRBV5-1
J gene: TRBJ1-5
D gene: NA

CDR3 protein: CASRQGGQETQYF
CDR3 DNA: TGCGCCAGCAGGCAGGGGGGTCAAGAGACCCAGTACTTC
clone size: NA
V gene: TRBV10-2
J gene: TRBJ2-5
D gene: NA

CDR3 protein: CASSLASVGDNEQFF
CDR3 DNA: TGCGCCAGCAGCTTGGCTTCTGTAGGGGACAATGAGCAGTTCTTC
clone size: NA
V gene: TRBV5-1
J gene: TRBJ2-1
D gene: NA

CDR3 protein: CASSASQTGNEQYF
CDR3 DNA: TGTGCCAGCAGTGCTAGTCAGACGGGGAACGAGCAGTACTTC
clone size: NA
V gene: TRBV2
J gene: TRBJ2-7
D gene: NA

CDR3 protein: CASSLGRHTLYNEQFF
CDR3 DNA: TGTGCCAGCAGCTTGGGGAGGCACACGCTCTACAATGAGCAGTTCTTC
clone size: once
V gene: TRBV5-5
J gene: TRBJ2-1
D gene: NA

CDR3 protein: CASSPALGQGANQPQHF
CDR3 DNA: TGTGCCAGCAGCCCGGCCCTAGGACAGGGGGCAAATCAGCCCCAGCATTTT
clone size: NA
V gene: TRBV7-8
J gene: TRBJ1-5
D gene: TRBD1

CDR3 protein: CASSLGTGASNQPQHF
CDR3 DNA: TGCGCCAGCAGCCTAGGGACAGGGGCTAGCAATCAGCCCCAGCATTTT
clone size: NA
V gene: TRBV4-1
J gene: TRBJ1-5
D gene: TRBD1

CDR3 protein: CASSFRDISSYEQYF
CDR3 DNA: TGCGCCAGCAGCTTCCGGGATATAAGCTCCTACGAGCAGTACTTC
clone size: NA
V gene: TRBV5-1
J gene: TRBJ2-7
D gene: NA

CDR3 protein: CASSDPAKRGSYEQYF
CDR3 DNA: TGTGCCAGCAGCGACCCCGCGAAGCGGGGCTCCTACGAGCAGTACTTC
clone size: NA
V gene: TRBV28
J gene: TRBJ2-7
D gene: TRBD2

CDR3 protein: CASGLVTFGLAGEKSYNEQFF
CDR3 DNA: TGTGCTAGTGGTTTGGTAACGTTCGGACTAGCGGGGGAGAAATCCTACAATGAGCAGTTCTTC
clone size: NA
V gene: TRBV12-5
J gene: TRBJ2-1
D gene: TRBD2

CDR3 protein: CASTQPSGANVLTF
CDR3 DNA: TGTGCCAGCACCCAACCCTCTGGGGCCAACGTCCTGACTTTC
clone size: NA
V gene: TRBV28
J gene: TRBJ2-6
D gene: NA

CDR3 protein: CASSPRDREINEQFF
CDR3 DNA: TGTGCCAGCAGCCCCAGGGACAGGGAAATTAATGAGCAGTTCTTC
clone size: NA
V gene: TRBV5-8
J gene: TRBJ2-1
D gene: TRBD1

CDR3 protein: CASTQFPASDTQYF
CDR3 DNA: TGTGCCAGCACCCAATTCCCGGCGTCAGATACGCAGTATTTT
clone size: NA
V gene: TRBV9
J gene: TRBJ2-3
D gene: NA

CDR3 protein: CATSRLGGGEETQYF
CDR3 DNA: TGTGCCACCAGCAGGCTCGGAGGGGGGGAAGAGACCCAGTACTTC
clone size: once
V gene: TRBV15
J gene: TRBJ2-5
D gene: NA